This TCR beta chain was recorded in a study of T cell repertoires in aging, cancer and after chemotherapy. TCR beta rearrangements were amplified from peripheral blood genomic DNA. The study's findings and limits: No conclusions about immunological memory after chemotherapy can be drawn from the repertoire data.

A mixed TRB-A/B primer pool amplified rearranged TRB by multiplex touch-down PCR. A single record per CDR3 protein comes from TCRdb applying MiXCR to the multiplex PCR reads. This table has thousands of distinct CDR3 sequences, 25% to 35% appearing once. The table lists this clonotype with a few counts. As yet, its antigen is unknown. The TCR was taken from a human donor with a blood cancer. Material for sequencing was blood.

CDR3 bases: TGTGCCAGCAGTTACTCGAGAGGGGGCGCCTCTGGAAACACCATATATTTT. This encodes CASSYSRGGASGNTIYF. The chain carries TRBV6-6 and TRBJ1-3; 7 bases are shared with TRBD1. The CDR3 is 17 residues long. The V gene's germline CDR1 is MNHNY and CDR2 SVGAGI (reference sequence). V lost 0 bases to trimming and J lost 0 bases; unmatched junction nucleotides: 5.